Included here is one T cell receptor (beta chain) sequence, with context. In the source study's methods: How many nucleated cells were present was estimated from reference gene primer amplification. Clones were read by immunoSEQ multiplex PCR, and TCRdb kept only the in-frame ones, dropping some. V and J calls and clone size are those listed in that table; D and trimming were worked out from the DNA. The sample gives 110,000 to 150,000 clones, 80% to 90% of which show up once; 1.5% to 2% is in the top ten. V dropped 3 bases and J dropped 2 bases, with 11 bases sitting between them. Germline CDR1 MGHDK, CDR2 SYGVNS. CDR3 size: 15 residues. These data belong to a study of blood T cell repertoires in COVID-19. Study at large: Material from acute and convalescent COVID-19 was sourced from the United States, Italy and Spain.

This sequence originates from a woman in her 50s with acute or convalescent COVID-19. Sequences were obtained from peripheral blood. The chain joins TRBV25-1 to TRBJ1-5, with TRBD1 as a possible D gene (5 bases). CDR3: CASSESGIGNQPQHF. The CDR3 region has the DNA TGTGCCAGCAGTGAGTCAGGGATTGGCAATCAGCCCCAGCATTTT.